The 7 T cell receptor beta chains below were found in one sample sequenced in a study of T cell responses to AZD1222 COVID-19 vaccine. Sequencing used immunoSEQ multiplex PCR; TCRdb keeps in-frame clones, though not all of them. The table lists roughly 150,000 clones, over 90% of them singletons. Sample: peripheral blood, taken on day 0 of AZD1222 vaccination. These receptors originate from an adult in good health.

The chain joins TRBV11-2 to TRBJ2-7; the D is unclear. This CDR3 is built from 14 residues. V was cut by 7 bases and J by 0 bases, with 13 bases left in between. Germline assignment: CDR1 SGHAT and CDR2 FQNNGV. CDR3 nucleotide sequence: TGTGCCAGCACTAGGCAGGAAGCCTCCTACGAGCAGTACTTC. Its translation is CASTRQEASYEQYF.

The rearrangement links TRBV7-3 to TRBJ1-2, with D possibly being TRBD1 (5 bases). Germline V gene lookup returns CDR1 SGHTA and CDR2 FQGTGA. The CDR3 spans 14 residues. V dropped 3 bases and J dropped 3 bases, with 11 bases sitting between them. The chain's CDR3 is CASSLTGTDYGYTF. CDR3 DNA: TGTGCCAGCAGCTTGACCGGGACGGACTATGGCTACACCTTC.

This chain links TRBV18 with TRBJ2-5, with D maybe TRBD2 (6 bases). V lost 3 bases, J lost 4 bases, and 12 bases lay in between. The CDR3 contains 14 residues. Germline V gene lookup returns CDR1 KGHSH and CDR2 LQKENI. CDR3 in amino acids: CASSPRGSRETQYF. Here the CDR3 DNA reads TGTGCCAGCTCACCGCGGGGAAGTCGAGAGACCCAGTACTTC. The full variable domain, with the rest looked up from reference TRBV18 and TRBJ2-5, is NAGVMQNPRHLVRRRGQEARLRCSPMKGHSHVYWYRQLPEEGLKFMVYLQKENIIDESGMPKERFSAEFPKEGPSILRIQQVVRGDSAAYFCASSPRGSRETQYFGPGTRLLVL.

This chain connects TRBV11-2 to TRBJ1-1; D possibly corresponds to TRBD1 (6 bases). The CDR3 has 15 amino acids. From germline, CDR1 is SGHAT and CDR2 FQNNGV. V gave up 6 bases and J gave up 4 bases, with 18 bases separating them. CDR3 sequence reads: CASRREIVQGTEAFF. The CDR3 nucleotides are TGTGCCAGCAGACGAGAGATAGTACAGGGCACTGAAGCTTTCTTT.

This clone appeared a few times. The chain uses TRBV28 and TRBJ1-5; 10 nucleotides match TRBD1. The CDR3 is 15 amino acids. Germline assignment: CDR1 MDHEN and CDR2 SYDVKM. With 6 bases clipped from V and 2 bases from J, the junction kept 4 bases outside the gene matches. The CDR3 region has the DNA TGTGCCAGCAGGACAGGGGGCTTTGGCAATCAGCCCCAGCATTTT. This gives the protein CASRTGGFGNQPQHF. The full variable domain, with the rest looked up from reference TRBV28 and TRBJ1-5, is DVKVTQSSRYLVKRTGEKVFLECVQDMDHENMFWYRQDPGLGLRLIYFSYDVKMKEKGDIPEGYSVSREKKERFSLILESASTNQTSMYLCASRTGGFGNQPQHFGDGTRLSIL.

The chain employs TRBV27 and TRBJ2-7, with D perhaps TRBD1 (5 bases). The CDR3 contains 13 residues. Germline lookup yields CDR1 MNHEY and CDR2 SMNVEV (reference sequence). With 7 bases removed from V and 3 bases from J, the gap between germline ends came to 13 bases. CDR3 coding DNA: TGTGCCAGCAAAATCCCAGGGCACTACGAGCAGTACTTC. Translated: CASKIPGHYEQYF.

This chain joins TRBV28 and TRBJ2-7, with 8 bases lining up with TRBD1. The CDR3 runs 15 residues. J lost 5 bases, V lost 6 bases, and 12 bases had no gene match. Germline loops: CDR1 MDHEN, CDR2 SYDVKM. CDR3: CASRAPGQGFDEQYF. Written as DNA, the CDR3 is TGTGCCAGCAGGGCCCCCGGACAGGGTTTCGACGAGCAGTACTTC.